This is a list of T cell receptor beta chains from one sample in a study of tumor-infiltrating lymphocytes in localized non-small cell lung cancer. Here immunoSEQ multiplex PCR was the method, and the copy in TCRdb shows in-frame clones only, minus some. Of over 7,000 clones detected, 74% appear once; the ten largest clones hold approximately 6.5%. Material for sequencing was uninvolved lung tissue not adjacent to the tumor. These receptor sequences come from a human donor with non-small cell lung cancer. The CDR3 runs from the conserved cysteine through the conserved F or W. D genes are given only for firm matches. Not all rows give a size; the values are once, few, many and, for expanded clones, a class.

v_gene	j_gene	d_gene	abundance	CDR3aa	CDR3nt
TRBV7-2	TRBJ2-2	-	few	CASSAYRGELFF	TGTGCCAGCAGCGCCTACAGGGGGGAGCTGTTTTTT
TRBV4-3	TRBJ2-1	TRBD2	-	CASSHPGLAGGGNEQFF	TGCGCCAGCAGCCATCCCGGACTAGCGGGGGGAGGTAATGAGCAGTTCTTC
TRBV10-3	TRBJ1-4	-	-	CAISGQGSEKLFF	TGTGCCATCAGTGGGCAGGGGAGTGAAAAACTGTTTTTT
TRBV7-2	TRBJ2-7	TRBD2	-	CASSSLAGAISSYEQYF	TGTGCCAGCAGCTCCCTAGCGGGGGCCATTAGCTCCTACGAGCAGTACTTC
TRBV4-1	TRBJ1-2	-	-	CASSQEGRPYGYTF	TGCGCCAGCAGCCAAGAGGGCAGGCCCTATGGCTACACCTTC
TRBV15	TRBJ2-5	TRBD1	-	CATSRDPGQQETQYF	TGTGCCACCAGCAGAGACCCGGGACAGCAAGAGACCCAGTACTTC
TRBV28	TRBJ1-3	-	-	CASSLSGPTGNTIYF	TGTGCCAGCAGTTTATCCGGTCCTACTGGAAACACCATATATTTT
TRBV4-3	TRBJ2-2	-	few	CASSQYLYAGELFF	TGCGCCAGCAGCCAATACCTCTATGCCGGGGAGCTGTTTTTT
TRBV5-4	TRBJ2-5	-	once	CASSLAAGGETQYF	TGTGCCAGCAGCTTGGCTGCGGGCGGAGAGACCCAGTACTTC
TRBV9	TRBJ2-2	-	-	CASNGMAGELFF	TGTGCCAGCAATGGAATGGCCGGGGAGCTGTTTTTT
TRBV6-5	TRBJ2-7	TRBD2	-	CASSYSSLAVYEQYF	TGTGCCAGCAGTTACTCGAGTCTAGCGGTCTACGAGCAGTACTTC
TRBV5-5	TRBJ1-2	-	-	CASSYLPQGGVGGYTF	TGTGCCAGCAGCTATTTACCCCAGGGAGGGGTAGGTGGCTACACCTTC
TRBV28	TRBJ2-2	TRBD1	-	CASSLDGQGISITGELFF	TGTGCCAGCAGTTTAGACGGACAGGGCATTTCGATCACCGGGGAGCTGTTTTTT
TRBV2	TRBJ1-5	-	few	CASSAFDGNQPQHF	TGTGCCAGCAGTGCGTTCGACGGCAATCAGCCCCAGCATTTT
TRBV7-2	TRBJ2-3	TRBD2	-	CASSSSGGRTDTQYF	TGTGCCAGCAGCTCTAGCGGGGGCCGCACAGATACGCAGTATTTT
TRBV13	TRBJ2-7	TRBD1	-	CASRTGTLSYEQYF	TGTGCCAGCAGGACAGGGACCCTCTCCTACGAGCAGTACTTC
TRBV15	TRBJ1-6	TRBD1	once	CATTAGTGDNSPLHF	TGTGCCACTACTGCCGGGACAGGCGACAATTCACCCCTCCACTTT
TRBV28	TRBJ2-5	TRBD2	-	CASSLGTSGGVGTQYF	TGTGCCAGCAGTTTAGGGACTAGCGGGGGTGTAGGGACCCAGTACTTC
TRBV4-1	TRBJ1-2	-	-	CASSGSVLNYGYTF	TGCGCCAGCAGCGGGTCAGTTCTAAACTATGGCTACACCTTC
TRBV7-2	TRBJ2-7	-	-	CASSLDRYSYEQYF	TGTGCCAGCAGCTTAGACCGTTACTCCTACGAGCAGTACTTC
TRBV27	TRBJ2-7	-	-	CASRTTVGYRFTVQYF	TGTGCCAGCAGGACGACAGTTGGGTATAGGTTCACTGTGCAGTACTTC
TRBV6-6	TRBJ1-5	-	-	CASSSDNGNQPQHF	TGTGCCAGCAGTTCGGACAACGGCAATCAGCCCCAGCATTTT
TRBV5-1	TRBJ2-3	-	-	CASREASSTDTQYF	TGCGCCAGCAGAGAAGCGAGTTCCACAGATACGCAGTATTTT
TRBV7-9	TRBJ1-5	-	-	CASSFTVGPQHF	TGTGCCAGCAGCTTCACCGTGGGGCCCCAGCATTTT
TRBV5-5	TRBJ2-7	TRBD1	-	CASSWDRSYEQYF	TGTGCCAGCAGCTGGGACAGATCCTACGAGCAGTACTTC
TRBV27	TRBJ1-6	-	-	CASRSLNSPLHF	TGTGCCAGCCGAAGTCTTAATTCACCCCTCCACTTT
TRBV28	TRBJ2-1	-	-	CASSLRQYPLIEQFF	TGTGCCAGCAGTTTACGTCAGTACCCTCTCATAGAGCAGTTCTTC
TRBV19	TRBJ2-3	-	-	CASSIGTDTQYF	TGTGCCAGTAGTATAGGTACAGATACGCAGTATTTT
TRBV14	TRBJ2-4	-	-	CASSQAPLGIQYF	TGTGCCAGCAGCCAGGCCCCTCTGGGCATTCAGTACTTC
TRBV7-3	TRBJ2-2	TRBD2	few	CASGPRRGYTGELFF	TGTGCCAGCGGTCCGCGGCGGGGGTACACCGGGGAGCTGTTTTTT